This T cell receptor (beta chain) was documented in a study of blood T cell repertoires in COVID-19. Overall study context: Acute-phase and convalescent COVID-19 samples originated in the United States, Italy and Spain. In each case, the material was cDNA or gDNA derived from T cells, B-cell-depleted T cells, or PBMCs.

As originally analysed: Amplified reference gene primers provided the basis for estimating nucleated cell counts. Generated by immunoSEQ multiplex PCR, the TCRdb table keeps only in-frame clones and is missing some. V and J calls and clone size are those listed in that table; D and trimming were worked out from the DNA. The table has approximately 100,000 clones, around 85% seen once. Sequencing input: peripheral blood. The clonotype comes from a man aged 70-80 years with active or convalescent COVID-19.

The CDR3 spells CASSITTGAYTF. CDR3 coding DNA: TGTGCCAGTAGTATAACTACAGGGGCCTACACCTTC. V gene TRBV19 combines with J gene TRBJ1-2, with 7 bases fitting TRBD1. V trimming: 2 bases; J trimming: 10 bases; junction bases outside the gene matches: 4. CDR1 LNHDA and CDR2 SQIVND come from the germline V gene (reference sequence). The CDR3 has 12 residues. The variable domain in full, with the rest retrieved from reference TRBV19 and TRBJ1-2, is DGGITQSPKYLFRKEGQNVTLSCEQNLNHDAMYWYRQDPGQGLRLIYYSQIVNDFQKGDIAEGYSVSREKKESFPLTVTSAQKNPTAFYLCASSITTGAYTFGSGTRLTVV.